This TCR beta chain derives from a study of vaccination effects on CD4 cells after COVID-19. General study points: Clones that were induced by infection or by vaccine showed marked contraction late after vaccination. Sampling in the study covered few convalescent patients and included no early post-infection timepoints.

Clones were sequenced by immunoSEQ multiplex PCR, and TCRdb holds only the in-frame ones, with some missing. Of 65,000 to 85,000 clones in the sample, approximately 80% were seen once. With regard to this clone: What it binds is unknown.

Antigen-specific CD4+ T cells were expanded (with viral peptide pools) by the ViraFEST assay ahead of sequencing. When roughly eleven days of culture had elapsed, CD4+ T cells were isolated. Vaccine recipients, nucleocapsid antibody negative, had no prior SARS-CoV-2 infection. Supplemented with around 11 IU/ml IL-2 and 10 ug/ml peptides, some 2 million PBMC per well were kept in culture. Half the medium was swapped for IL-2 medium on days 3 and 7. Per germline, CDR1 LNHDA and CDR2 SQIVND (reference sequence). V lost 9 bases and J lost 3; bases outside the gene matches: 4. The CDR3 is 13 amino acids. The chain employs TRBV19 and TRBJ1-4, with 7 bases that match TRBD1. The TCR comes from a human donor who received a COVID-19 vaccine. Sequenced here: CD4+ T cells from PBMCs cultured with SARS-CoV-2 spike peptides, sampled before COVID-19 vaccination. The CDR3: CASGQVPNEKLFF. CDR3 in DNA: TGTGCCAGCGGACAGGTTCCTAATGAAAAACTGTTTTTT. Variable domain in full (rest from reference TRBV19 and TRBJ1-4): DGGITQSPKYLFRKEGQNVTLSCEQNLNHDAMYWYRQDPGQGLRLIYYSQIVNDFQKGDIAEGYSVSREKKESFPLTVTSAQKNPTAFYLCASGQVPNEKLFFGSGTQLSVL.